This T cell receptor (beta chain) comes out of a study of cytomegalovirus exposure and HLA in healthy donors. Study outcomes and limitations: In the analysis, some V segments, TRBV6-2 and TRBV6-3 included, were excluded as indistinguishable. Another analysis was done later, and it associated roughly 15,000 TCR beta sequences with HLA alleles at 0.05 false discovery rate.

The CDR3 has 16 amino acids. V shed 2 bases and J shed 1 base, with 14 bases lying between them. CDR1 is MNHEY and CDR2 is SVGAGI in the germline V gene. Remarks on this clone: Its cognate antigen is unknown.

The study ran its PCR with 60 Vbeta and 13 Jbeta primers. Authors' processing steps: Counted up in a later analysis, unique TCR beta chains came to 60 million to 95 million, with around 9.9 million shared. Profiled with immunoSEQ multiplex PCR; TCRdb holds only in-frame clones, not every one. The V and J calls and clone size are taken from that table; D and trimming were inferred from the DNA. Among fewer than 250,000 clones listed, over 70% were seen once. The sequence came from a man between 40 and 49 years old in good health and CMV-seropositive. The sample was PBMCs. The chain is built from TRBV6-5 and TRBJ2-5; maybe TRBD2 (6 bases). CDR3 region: CASSYEASVSQETQYF. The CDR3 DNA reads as TGTGCCAGCAGTTACGAGGCTAGCGTGAGCCAAGAGACCCAGTACTTC.